The 8 T cell receptor beta chains below all came from one sample that was sequenced in a study of OX40 agonist ivuxolimab in advanced cancers. Method: immunoSEQ multiplex PCR; TCRdb's copy keeps in-frame clones and lacks some. This table holds around 140,000 clones, roughly 91% found once. The source material was CD4+ or CD8+ T cells sorted from blood, sampled in a trial of the OX40 agonist ivuxolimab. The receptors stem from an adult with an advanced solid tumor such as melanoma, head and neck, liver or kidney cancer.

This chain links TRBV18 with TRBJ2-3; TRBD1 might be the D (5 bases). CDR3 length: 13 amino acids. In germline, CDR1 is KGHSH, CDR2 LQKENI. V was pared by 8 bases and J by 4 bases, with 13 bases between. Here the CDR3 DNA reads TGTGCCAGCCATCCAGCAGGGTCAGATACGCAGTATTTT. It encodes CASHPAGSDTQYF.

In DNA, the CDR3 is TGTGCCAGCAGCCCGATGACAGGGACCCTTTTTATGAACACTGAAGCTTTCTTT. Translation gives CASSPMTGTLFMNTEAFF. The chain links TRBV5-6 to TRBJ1-1; 7 nucleotides agree with TRBD1. Germline V gene sequence: CDR1 SGHDT, CDR2 YYEEEE. The CDR3 has 18 amino acids. The ends lost 4 bases at V and 0 bases at J; junction bases unmatched: 15.

The chain carries TRBV11-2 and TRBJ2-7; 7 nucleotides match TRBD2. Germline CDR1 and CDR2: SGHAT and FQNNGV. V was clipped by 6 bases and J by 0 bases; unmatched bases: 8. The CDR3 totals 15 residues. CDR3 in amino acids: CASRHPSGRSYEQYF. The CDR3 DNA sequence: TGTGCCAGCAGGCATCCTAGCGGACGCTCCTACGAGCAGTACTTC.

V gene TRBV10-3 combines with J gene TRBJ2-1; no reliable D call. The V gene's germline CDR1 is ENHRY and CDR2 SYGVKD. The ends were cut back, 4 bases at V and 9 bases at J, with 10 bases in the middle. CDR3 size: 12 residues. The CDR3 sequence: CAISVVGSEQFF. The DNA of the CDR3 is TGTGCCATCAGTGTCGTGGGAAGTGAGCAGTTCTTC.

V is TRBV5-1 and J is TRBJ1-5; D ambiguous. The V end was cut by 0 bases, the J end by 3 bases, with 7 bases between. Germline CDR1 and CDR2: SGHRS and YFSETQ. This CDR3 comprises 14 residues. The CDR3 DNA follows: TGCGCCAGCAGCTTGGGCGCTTTCAATCAGCCCCAGCATTTT. Its translation: CASSLGAFNQPQHF.

The chain links TRBV21-1 to TRBJ2-7; TRBD1 is the table's D call and was not checked against the DNA. TRBV21-1 corresponds to a pseudogene. This CDR3 has 15 residues. CDR3 protein: CASSKAGTGYDEQYF. The CDR3 DNA is TGTGCCAGCAGCAAAGCGGGGACAGGGTACGACGAGCAGTACTTC.

The chain uses TRBV2 and TRBJ1-5; the D gene is possibly TRBD1 (6 bases). Trimming shortened V by 6 bases and J by 5 bases, and 14 bases separated the two germline ends. The CDR3 extends over 14 amino acids. Germline CDR1 SNHLY, CDR2 FYNNEI. CDR3 sequence reads: CASRKQGSDQPQHF. CDR3 DNA: TGTGCCAGCAGAAAACAGGGTTCTGATCAGCCCCAGCATTTT.

The chain uses TRBV15 and TRBJ1-4; 7 bases are a match to TRBD1. The CDR3 consists of 15 residues. Germline V lookup: CDR1 LNHNV, CDR2 YYDKDF (reference sequence). Germline trimming cut 3 bases from V and 7 bases from J; bases unmatched to any gene: 8. The CDR3 protein is CATSSLDRAGEKLFF. The CDR3 coding sequence is TGTGCCACCAGCAGTTTAGACAGGGCGGGTGAAAAACTGTTTTTT.